The next 4 T cell receptor beta chains were all read from a single sample in a study of cytomegalovirus exposure and HLA in healthy donors. It was with 60 Vbeta and 13 Jbeta primers that the PCR ran. Generated by immunoSEQ multiplex PCR, the TCRdb table keeps only in-frame clones and is missing some. The table shows roughly 100,000 clones, with about 62% occurring only once. The sample taken for sequencing was PBMCs. The receptors shown here come from a human donor in good health.

The chain recombines TRBV6-5 with TRBJ2-2, with D maybe TRBD2 (6 bases). The V end was cut by 6 bases, the J end by 2 bases, with 13 bases between. Germline V lookup: CDR1 MNHEY, CDR2 SVGAGI. The CDR3 totals 15 residues. CDR3 region: CASRARDSNTGELFF. The CDR3 DNA reads TGTGCCAGCAGGGCCCGGGACTCAAACACCGGGGAGCTGTTTTTT.

A few counts support this clone. The chain couples TRBV18 to TRBJ1-3; perhaps TRBD1 as D (5 bases). The CDR3 contains 16 residues. Germline V gene data show CDR1 as KGHSH and CDR2 as LQKENI. V dropped 8 bases and J dropped 1 base, with 18 bases sitting between them. The CDR3: CASEGGRAGSGNTIYF. In nucleotides, the CDR3 is TGTGCCAGCGAAGGTGGCAGGGCAGGATCTGGAAACACCATATATTTT.

V usage is TRBV27 and J usage is TRBJ2-3, with TRBD1 matching 9 bases. Germline V gene data show CDR1 as MNHEY and CDR2 as SMNVEV (reference sequence). Unmatched junction bases numbered 8, after V lost 2 bases and J lost 2 bases. The CDR3 has 17 amino acids. As DNA, the CDR3 is TGTGCCAGCAGTTTAAATGGGGACAGGGTCATCACAGATACGCAGTATTTT. Its protein product is CASSLNGDRVITDTQYF.

This rearrangement joins TRBV19 to TRBJ2-7; 9 nucleotides match TRBD2. The trim removed 8 bases at V and 0 bases at J, leaving 5 bases unmatched. This CDR3 comprises 14 residues. Germline-derived CDR1 and CDR2 are LNHDA and SQIVND (reference sequence). The CDR3 DNA is TGTGCCAGTCGTCAGACTAGCGGCTCCTACGAGCAGTACTTC. This sequence encodes CASRQTSGSYEQYF.